These 23 T cell receptor beta chains share one sample of origin, sequenced in a study of T cell responses to AZD1222 COVID-19 vaccine (dated by TCRdb to about 2021). Interpreted using the paper, the time point label stands for: baseline before first vaccination. The library was obtained by the immunoSEQ multiplex PCR assay. Imported from immuneACCESS, the table was reduced by TCRdb to in-frame sequences with V and J called. These copies leave out some clones; in studies compared against another copy, an unresolved V gene accounts for under half, and the cause of the remainder is not known. This sample gives roughly 91,000 clones in total; roughly 90% of them show up just once. The ten largest clones take up around 3% of the sample. The source material was peripheral blood, sampled on day 0 of AZD1222 vaccination. These receptors came from an adult in good health.

The J gene is TRBJ2-3, the V gene TRBV28, with 8 bases identical to TRBD2. The trim removed 2 bases at V and 4 bases at J, leaving 2 bases unmatched. This CDR3 region has 14 residues. Germline lookup yields CDR1 MDHEN and CDR2 SYDVKM. The CDR3 DNA sequence: TGTGCCAGCAGTTTAAGCGGGAGATCAGATACGCAGTATTTT. It translates to CASSLSGRSDTQYF.

The rearrangement joins TRBV27 to TRBJ1-1; D not resolved. V was trimmed by 3 bases and J by 4 bases, leaving 9 bases between them. The CDR3 runs to 13 residues. Germline-derived CDR1 and CDR2 are MNHEY and SMNVEV (reference sequence). CDR3 sequence: CASSFWDRTEAFF. The CDR3 nucleotides are TGTGCCAGCAGTTTCTGGGATCGCACTGAAGCTTTCTTT.

The rearrangement joins TRBV28 to TRBJ2-5; 8 nucleotides align to TRBD1. This CDR3 comprises 13 residues. V trimming: 4 bases; J trimming: 5 bases; junction bases outside the gene matches: 3. Germline lookup yields CDR1 MDHEN and CDR2 SYDVKM. The CDR3 bases are TGTGCCAGCAGTTCAGGGGGCTTGGAGACCCAGTACTTC. As protein: CASSSGGLETQYF.

This chain joins TRBV5-5 and TRBJ1-4, with D tentatively TRBD1 (5 bases). The CDR3 is 16 residues long. Looked up from germline, CDR1 is SGHKS and CDR2 is YYEKEE (reference sequence). V lost 3 bases, J lost 5 bases, and 17 bases lay in between. As DNA, the CDR3 is TGTGCCAGCAGCTCTCGGGCGGGGGATTCGAATGAAAAACTGTTTTTT. This sequence encodes CASSSRAGDSNEKLFF. Looking up the rest from reference TRBV5-5 and TRBJ1-4 gives the full variable domain: DAGVTQSPTHLIKTRGQQVTLRCSPISGHKSVSWYQQVLGQGPQFIFQYYEKEERGRGNFPDRFSARQFPNYSSELNVNALLLGDSALYLCASSSRAGDSNEKLFFGSGTQLSVL.

This rearrangement joins TRBV5-4 to TRBJ1-2, with D perhaps matching TRBD1 (6 bases). The CDR3 consists of 15 residues. V was trimmed by 4 bases and J by 1 base, leaving 14 bases between them. The germline CDR1 and CDR2 sequences are SGHNT and YYREEE (reference sequence). As DNA, the CDR3 is TGTGCCAGCAGCCTGAGGGACACCCTTAACTATGGCTACACCTTC. It encodes CASSLRDTLNYGYTF.

J is TRBJ1-2 and V is TRBV7-9; 9 positions match TRBD1. The trim removed 10 bases at V and 4 bases at J, leaving 10 bases unmatched. This CDR3 has 14 amino acids. Germline loops: CDR1 SEHNR, CDR2 FQNEAQ (reference sequence). CDR3 bases: TGTGCCATCGGTACCGGGACAGGGATCTATGGCTACACCTTC. Encoded protein: CAIGTGTGIYGYTF.

This chain uses TRBV18 with TRBJ1-4, with D perhaps matching TRBD1 (6 bases). The CDR3 is made up of 15 amino acids. Trimming pared 6 bases from V and 3 bases from J, leaving 14 bases between. The germline V gene encodes CDR1 KGHSH and CDR2 LQKENI. CDR3 region: CASSLQGASNEKLFF. DNA of the CDR3: TGTGCCAGCTCCCTACAGGGAGCGTCTAATGAAAAACTGTTTTTT.

The V call is TRBV11-3, the J call TRBJ2-2; D unresolved. Germline CDR1 is SGHNT and CDR2 is YENEEA. The CDR3 contains 17 residues. V was clipped by 0 bases and J by 3 bases, with 14 bases between them. CDR3 residues: CASSLEPLPGDTGELFF. The CDR3 coding sequence is TGTGCCAGCAGCTTAGAGCCCCTACCTGGTGACACCGGGGAGCTGTTTTTT.

The V call is TRBV12-3 or TRBV12-4, the J call TRBJ2-5; TRBD1 matches 7 bases. CDR3 length: 12 residues. With V trimmed by 6 bases and J by 2 bases, 0 bases remained unmatched. CDR3: CASRTGQETQYF. The CDR3 DNA is TGTGCCAGCAGGACAGGGCAAGAGACCCAGTACTTC.

There are a few counts of this clone. The CDR3 spells CASTKDFQSSYNEQFF. The CDR3 region has the DNA TGCGCCAGCACTAAGGACTTCCAGAGCTCCTACAATGAGCAGTTCTTC. The chain has TRBV5-1 and TRBJ2-1; possible D gene TRBD2, 5 bases. In germline, CDR1 is SGHRS, CDR2 YFSETQ. Trimming cost V 6 bases and J 0 bases, with 16 bases left between them. The CDR3 covers 16 residues.

CDR3: CASSLAGAPLHF. The CDR3 nucleotides are TGTGCCAGCAGCTTGGCAGGGGCTCCCCTCCACTTT. V usage is TRBV5-4 and J usage is TRBJ1-6; D is possibly TRBD1 (6 bases). CDR1 is SGHNT and CDR2 is YYREEE in the germline V gene (reference sequence). Trimming stripped 0 bases from V and 13 bases from J, with 8 bases between. This CDR3 contains 12 residues.

This chain uses TRBV5-1 with TRBJ1-6; 7 nucleotides align to TRBD1. Germline assignment: CDR1 SGHRS and CDR2 YFSETQ. With 4 bases clipped from V and 10 bases from J, the junction kept 14 bases outside the gene matches. This CDR3 is 16 amino acids long. The CDR3 coding sequence is TGCGCCAGCAGCCGGGACCCCGGGACAGTGAGCTCACCCCTCCACTTT. This gives the protein CASSRDPGTVSSPLHF.

This clone was seen once. The genes are TRBV13 and TRBJ1-2; 7 bases are a match to TRBD1. Looked up from germline, CDR1 is PRHDT and CDR2 is FYEKMQ (reference sequence). The CDR3 covers 14 residues. V shed 5 bases and J 7 bases; nucleotides not matched to a gene: 10. CDR3 in DNA: TGTGCCAGCAGCACCAGACAGGGAATAGGTGGCTACACCTTC. This sequence encodes CASSTRQGIGGYTF.

The DNA for the CDR3 is TGTGCCAGCAGCCTAGAGGGGGAGAACACCGGGGAGCTGTTTTTT. This sequence encodes CASSLEGENTGELFF. The chain recombines TRBV7-6 with TRBJ2-2; a possible D gene is TRBD1 (6 bases). Trimming took off 5 bases at V and 1 base at J, with 11 bases between the two ends. The CDR3 contains 15 residues. Per germline, CDR1 SGHVS and CDR2 FNYEAQ.

The genes are TRBV29-1 and TRBJ2-2, with D unresolved. Germline values: CDR1 SQVTM, CDR2 ANQGSEA. The CDR3 consists of 15 residues. Trimming pared 1 base from V and 7 bases from J, leaving 16 bases between. DNA of the CDR3: TGCAGCGTTGAAGTTTTGGGGTATCCGGGCGGGGAGCTGTTTTTT. This translates into CSVEVLGYPGGELFF.

The V and J genes are TRBV19 and TRBJ1-1; D is perhaps TRBD1 (6 bases). This CDR3 region has 13 residues. V was trimmed by 8 bases and J by 3 bases, leaving 13 bases between them. Germline-derived CDR1 and CDR2 are LNHDA and SQIVND (reference sequence). Here the CDR3 DNA reads TGTGCCAGTCATGGGCAGGGGTACACTGAAGCTTTCTTT. This encodes CASHGQGYTEAFF.

The chain recombines TRBV2 with TRBJ1-2; 7 bases agree with TRBD1. This CDR3 is 14 amino acids long. Germline trimming cut 3 bases from V and 7 bases from J; bases unmatched to any gene: 8. CDR1 is SNHLY, CDR2 FYNNEI, per germline. The CDR3 spells CASSEDKGAGGYTF. In nucleotides, the CDR3 is TGTGCCAGCAGTGAGGACAAGGGGGCAGGTGGCTACACCTTC.

The chain links TRBV19 to TRBJ2-2; D uncertain. The CDR3 has 17 residues. Trimming shortened V by 1 base and J by 4 bases, and 16 bases separated the two germline ends. Germline V lookup: CDR1 LNHDA, CDR2 SQIVND (reference sequence). CDR3 loop: CASSIAVGDASTGELFF. The CDR3 DNA sequence: TGTGCCAGTAGTATAGCAGTTGGAGACGCTTCCACCGGGGAGCTGTTTTTT. The full variable domain, rest sourced from reference TRBV19 and TRBJ2-2, is DGGITQSPKYLFRKEGQNVTLSCEQNLNHDAMYWYRQDPGQGLRLIYYSQIVNDFQKGDIAEGYSVSREKKESFPLTVTSAQKNPTAFYLCASSIAVGDASTGELFFGEGSRLTVL.

The chain carries TRBV18 and TRBJ1-4; 8 bases fit TRBD1. The CDR3 is 16 residues long. Germline lookup yields CDR1 KGHSH and CDR2 LQKENI. Trimming took 6 bases from V and 5 from J; bases not matched to a gene: 11. The CDR3 nucleotides are TGTGCCAGCTCGGCAACGGCGGGACAGGCGAATGAAAAACTGTTTTTT. This sequence encodes CASSATAGQANEKLFF.

The chain couples TRBV28 to TRBJ2-7, with D perhaps matching TRBD2 (6 bases). CDR3 length: 15 amino acids. Per germline, CDR1 MDHEN and CDR2 SYDVKM. V was shortened by 4 bases and J by 2 bases, with 15 bases between the two germline ends. This CDR3 reads CASSSPGLSAYEQYF. The CDR3 region has the DNA TGTGCCAGCAGTTCTCCGGGACTGTCGGCCTACGAGCAGTACTTC.

The chain links TRBV28 to TRBJ2-1, with 8 bases that match TRBD2. CDR1 is MDHEN and CDR2 is SYDVKM in the germline V gene. V shed 5 bases and J 1 base; nucleotides not matched to a gene: 7. The CDR3 has 16 residues. The CDR3 sequence is CASSPPRGGSYNEQFF. The CDR3 region has the DNA TGTGCCAGCAGTCCCCCTCGCGGGGGGTCCTACAATGAGCAGTTCTTC.

The chain recombines TRBV19 with TRBJ1-4; no definite D call. The CDR3 consists of 14 residues. V shed 6 bases and J shed 0 bases, with 8 bases lying between them. CDR1 and CDR2 from the germline V gene are LNHDA and SQIVND (reference sequence). The CDR3 here is CASSGVATNEKLFF. CDR3 nucleotides: TGTGCCAGTAGCGGCGTTGCAACTAATGAAAAACTGTTTTTT.

The V call is TRBV7-9, the J call TRBJ2-7; 13 nucleotides agree with TRBD2. V trimming: 5 bases; J trimming: 0 bases; junction bases outside the gene matches: 13. CDR1 and CDR2 (germline): SEHNR, FQNEAQ (reference sequence). The CDR3 has 19 amino acids. The CDR3 spells CASSLGLAGVQEPSYEQYF. Here the CDR3 DNA reads TGTGCCAGCAGCCTAGGACTAGCGGGAGTTCAGGAGCCCTCCTACGAGCAGTACTTC.